This T cell receptor beta chain was obtained from a study of shared clonotypes between healthy human individuals. Study results and limitations: Among donors, the sharing of clonotypes was expected to be influenced by sequencing depth. Enrolling few donors narrowed the genetic and exposure-history diversity that was represented.

The CDR3 has 16 amino acids. The germline V gene has CDR1 MDHEN and CDR2 SYDVKM. V was clipped by 2 bases and J by 0 bases, with 11 bases between them. As to this clone: What it binds is not known.

Donors were Caucasian adults residing in Nashville, Tennessee, USA. The authors ran unsorted PBMC replicate PCRs on 300 ng DNA, approximately 31,000 T cell genomes. The assay was immunoSEQ multiplex PCR, and TCRdb's table has in-frame clones only and misses some. The sample yields hundreds of thousands of clones, 75% to 80% seen once. Sequences were obtained from PBMCs. The V and J genes are TRBV28 and TRBJ1-3; possible D gene TRBD1, 6 bases. The TCR was taken from a woman in her thirties or forties in good health. Some clones in this sample may be carry-over from other donors' samples. The CDR3 bases are TGTGCCAGCAGTTTAGAACAGGGCCTCTCTGGAAACACCATATATTTT. Amino acids: CASSLEQGLSGNTIYF. The full variable domain, its missing parts supplied by reference TRBV28 and TRBJ1-3, is DVKVTQSSRYLVKRTGEKVFLECVQDMDHENMFWYRQDPGLGLRLIYFSYDVKMKEKGDIPEGYSVSREKKERFSLILESASTNQTSMYLCASSLEQGLSGNTIYFGEGSWLTVV.